The next 5 T cell receptor beta chains were all read from a single sample in a study of CD8 T cells in Susac syndrome. RNA totalling roughly 0.45 to 1 ug underwent reverse transcription with random hexamers. TCRdb reprocessed the immunoSEQ multiplex PCR reads with MiXCR, giving one entry per CDR3 protein. The sample shows some 300,000 distinct CDR3 sequences, around nine tenths of them seen only once. Source material: CD8+ T cells from PBMCs. These receptors all stem from a human donor with multiple sclerosis.

The rearrangement uses TRBV24-1 and TRBJ2-7, with no clear D. V gave up 9 bases and J gave up 0 bases, with 20 bases separating them. CDR1 is KGHDR, CDR2 SFDVKD, per germline. The CDR3 length is 16 residues. The CDR3 DNA is TGTGCCACCGGCCTTTCCCAACAGTACAGCTCCTACGAGCAGTACTTC. Translating gives CATGLSQQYSSYEQYF.

This clonotype is a singleton in its sample. The chain employs TRBV9 and TRBJ2-1, with D perhaps matching TRBD2 (6 bases). The CDR3 sequence is 16 residues long. Germline-derived CDR1 and CDR2 are SGDLS and YYNGEE. Trimming removed 6 bases at V and 4 bases at J, with 20 bases between. The CDR3 loop reads CASTRSGGAGYNEQFF. The CDR3 region has the DNA TGTGCCAGCACCCGTAGCGGCGGGGCCGGGTACAATGAGCAGTTCTTC.

This clonotype was found once. This chain connects TRBV10-3 to TRBJ2-7; 7 bases map to TRBD1. J lost 0 bases, V lost 5 bases, and 4 bases had no gene match. The CDR3 spans 14 residues. In germline, CDR1 is ENHRY, CDR2 SYGVKD. The CDR3 loop is CAISMDRYSYEQYF. Here the CDR3 DNA reads TGTGCCATCAGTATGGACAGGTACTCCTACGAGCAGTACTTC.

This clonotype showed up just once. Compared with germline, one end of the junction differs, possibly owing to a read error. The chain recombines TRBV12-3 or TRBV12-4 with TRBJ1-5, with D perhaps TRBD1 (5 bases). The CDR3 runs to 14 residues. The DNA of the CDR3 is TGTGCTAGCAGTTGGGACGGTGGCAATCAGCCCCAGCATTTT. Translated, it gives CASSWDGGNQPQHF.

The J gene is TRBJ2-1, the V gene TRBV29-1; 9 nucleotides match TRBD1. Losses at the gene ends were 4 bases for V and 4 bases for J; bases not matched to a gene: 11. CDR3 length equals 16 residues. Germline assignment: CDR1 SQVTM and CDR2 ANQGSEA. The CDR3 DNA follows: TGCAGCGTTGTCCCGGGACAGGGTCCCCCTTACAATGAGCAGTTCTTC. Its translation: CSVVPGQGPPYNEQFF.